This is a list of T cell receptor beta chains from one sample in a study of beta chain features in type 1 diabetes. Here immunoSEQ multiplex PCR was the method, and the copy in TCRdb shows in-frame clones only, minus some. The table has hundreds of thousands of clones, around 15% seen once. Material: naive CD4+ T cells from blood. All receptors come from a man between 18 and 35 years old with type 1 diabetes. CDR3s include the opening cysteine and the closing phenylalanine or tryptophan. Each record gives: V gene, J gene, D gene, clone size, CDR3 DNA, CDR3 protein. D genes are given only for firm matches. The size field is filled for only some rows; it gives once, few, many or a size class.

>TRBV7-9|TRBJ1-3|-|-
TGTGCCAGCAGCTTCTTTGGGGGAAGTGGAAACACCATATATTTT
CASSFFGGSGNTIYF
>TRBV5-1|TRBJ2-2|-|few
TGCGCCAGCAGCTTAACTTTCTCTTTCACCGGGGAGCTGTTTTTT
CASSLTFSFTGELFF
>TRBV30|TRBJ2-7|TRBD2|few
TGTGCCTGGAAACTAGCGGGGGTTGCCGAGCAGTACTTC
CAWKLAGVAEQYF
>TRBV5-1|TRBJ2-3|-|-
TGCGCCAGCAGCTTGGAAGGGGTAGGGACAGATACGCAGTATTTT
CASSLEGVGTDTQYF
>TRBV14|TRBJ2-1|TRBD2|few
TGTGCCAGCAGCCCGCGAGATAGCGGGGGACTAAATGAGCAGTTCTTC
CASSPRDSGGLNEQFF
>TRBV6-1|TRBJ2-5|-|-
TGTGCCAGCAGTGAAGCGCACGGTGGGGAGACCCAGTACTTC
CASSEAHGGETQYF
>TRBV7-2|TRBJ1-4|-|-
TGTGCCAGCAGCTCACAGGGAACTGCAACTAATGAAAAACTGTTTTTT
CASSSQGTATNEKLFF
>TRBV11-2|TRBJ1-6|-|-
TGTGCCAGCAGCACGAACCAGGGAGATTCACCCCTCCACTTT
CASSTNQGDSPLHF
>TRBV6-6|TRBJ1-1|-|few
TGTGCCAGCACCCCGGGGCAGTACGGGTACACTGAAGCTTTCTTT
CASTPGQYGYTEAFF
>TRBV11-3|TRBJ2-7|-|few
TGTGCCAGCAGCTACCGGGTGGGCGGCTACGAGCAGTACTTC
CASSYRVGGYEQYF
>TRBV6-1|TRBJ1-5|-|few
TGTGCCAGCAGTGAAAGCGGATATCAGCCCCAGCATTTT
CASSESGYQPQHF
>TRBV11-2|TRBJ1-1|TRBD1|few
TGTGCCAGCAGCTTAGTAGGGACAGTGACGAACACTGAAGCTTTCTTT
CASSLVGTVTNTEAFF
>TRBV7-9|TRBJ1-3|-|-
TGTGCCAGCAGCTTAGGAGTAAGCTCTGGAAACACCATATATTTT
CASSLGVSSGNTIYF
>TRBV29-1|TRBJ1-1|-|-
TGCAGCGTTGAGGGCCAGGGTACTGAAGCTTTCTTT
CSVEGQGTEAFF
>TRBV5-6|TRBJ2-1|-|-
TGTGCCAGCAGCTACCCCAGAGAAGCAGGGGATGAGCAGTTCTTC
CASSYPREAGDEQFF
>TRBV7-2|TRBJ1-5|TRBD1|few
TGTGCCAGCAGCTCGGACAGGGGCAATCAGCCCCAGCATTTT
CASSSDRGNQPQHF
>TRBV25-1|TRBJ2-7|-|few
TGTGCCAGCAGTGGTCCCACCCGGTACCTGTCCTACGAGCAGTACTTC
CASSGPTRYLSYEQYF
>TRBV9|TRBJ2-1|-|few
TGTGCCAGCAGCGCTGCAGGTAGAGGAGAGCAGTTCTTC
CASSAAGRGEQFF
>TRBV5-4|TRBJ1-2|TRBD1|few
TGTGCCAGCAGCTTGGGGACAGGGATCTATGGCTACACCTTC
CASSLGTGIYGYTF
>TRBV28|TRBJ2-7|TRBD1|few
TGTGCCAGCACCACGGGACAGTCCTACGAGCAGTACTTC
CASTTGQSYEQYF
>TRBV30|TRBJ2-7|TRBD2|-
TGTGCCTGGAGTGGGACTAGGGAGTACTTC
CAWSGTREYF
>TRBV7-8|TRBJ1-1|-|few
TGTGCCAGCAGCTTAGCTCTGGGTGGCACTGAAGCTTTCTTT
CASSLALGGTEAFF
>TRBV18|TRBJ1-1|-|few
TGTGCCAGCTCACCAACGATAAACACTGAAGCTTTCTTT
CASSPTINTEAFF
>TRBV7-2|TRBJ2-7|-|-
TGTGCCAGCAGCCTCCTCGCAGGAAGTACCTACGAGCAGTACTTC
CASSLLAGSTYEQYF
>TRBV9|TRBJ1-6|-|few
TGTGCCAGCAGCGCCCCAGGTGTGGGTTATAATTCACCCCTCCACTTT
CASSAPGVGYNSPLHF
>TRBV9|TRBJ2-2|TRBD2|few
TGTGCCAGCAGCCAGACTAGCGGAGCGAACACCGGGGAGCTGTTTTTT
CASSQTSGANTGELFF
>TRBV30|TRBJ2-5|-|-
TGTGCCTGGAGTTCGGGGCAGACCCAGTACTTC
CAWSSGQTQYF
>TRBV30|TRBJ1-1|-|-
TGTGCCTGGAGTGTGGGGGAGTACACTGAAGCTTTCTTT
CAWSVGEYTEAFF
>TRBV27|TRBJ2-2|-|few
TGTGCCAGCAGTTTGGTACAGAACACCGGGGAGCTGTTTTTT
CASSLVQNTGELFF
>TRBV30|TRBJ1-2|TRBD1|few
TGTGCCTGGGCAAGACAGGGTGGATATGGCTACACCTTC
CAWARQGGYGYTF
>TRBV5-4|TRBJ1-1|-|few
TGTGCCAGCAGCTTGTCCGGGGTAGTAGGAGCTTTCTTT
CASSLSGVVGAFF
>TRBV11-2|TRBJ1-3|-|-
TGTGCCAGCAGCTCCGGTTTGTCTGGAAACACCATATATTTT
CASSSGLSGNTIYF
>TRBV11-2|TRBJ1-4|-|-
TGTGCCAGCAGCGGACGAGCTGCAACTAATGAAAAACTGTTTTTT
CASSGRAATNEKLFF
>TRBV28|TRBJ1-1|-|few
TGTGCCAGCAGCTCCAGCCCCATGAACACTGAAGCTTTCTTT
CASSSSPMNTEAFF
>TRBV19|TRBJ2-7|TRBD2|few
TGTGCCAGTAGTAGTTATAGCGGGTTCTCCTACGAGCAGTACTTC
CASSSYSGFSYEQYF
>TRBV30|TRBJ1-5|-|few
TGTGCCTGGAGCAGAGTCTCGGGAAATCAGCCCCAGCATTTT
CAWSRVSGNQPQHF
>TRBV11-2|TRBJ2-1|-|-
TGTGCCAGCAGCTCGAGGGATCGGGGGGCCCCCTACAATGAGCAGTTCTTC
CASSSRDRGAPYNEQFF
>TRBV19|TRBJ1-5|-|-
TGTGCCAGTAGTATTTCGAGAGGTCCGGGTCAGCCCCAGCATTTT
CASSISRGPGQPQHF
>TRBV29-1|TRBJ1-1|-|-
TGCAGCGCCCTCCAAGGATCGAACACTGAAGCTTTCTTT
CSALQGSNTEAFF
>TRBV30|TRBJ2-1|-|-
TGTGCCTGGAGTGCGCGCTACAATGAGCAGTTCTTC
CAWSARYNEQFF
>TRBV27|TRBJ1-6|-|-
TGTGCCAGCAGTTTACTGGCCAATTCACCCCTCCACTTT
CASSLLANSPLHF